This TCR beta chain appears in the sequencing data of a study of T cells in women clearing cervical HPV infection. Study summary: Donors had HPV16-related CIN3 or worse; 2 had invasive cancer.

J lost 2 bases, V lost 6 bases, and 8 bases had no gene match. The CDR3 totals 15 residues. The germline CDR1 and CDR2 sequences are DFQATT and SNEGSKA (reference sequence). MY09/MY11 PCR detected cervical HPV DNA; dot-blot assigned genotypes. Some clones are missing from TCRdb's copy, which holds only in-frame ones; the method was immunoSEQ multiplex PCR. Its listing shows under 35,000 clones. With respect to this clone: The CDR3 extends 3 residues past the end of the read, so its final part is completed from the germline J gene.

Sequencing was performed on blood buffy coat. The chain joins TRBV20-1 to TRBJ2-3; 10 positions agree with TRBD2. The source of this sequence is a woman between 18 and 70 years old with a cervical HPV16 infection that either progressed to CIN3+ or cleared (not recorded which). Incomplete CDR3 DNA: TGCAGTGCCCCTACTAGCGGGGAATTCACAGATACG. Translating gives CSAPTSGEFTDT. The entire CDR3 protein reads CSAPTSGEFTDTQYF.